The 4 T cell receptor beta chains in this list originate from one sample, sequenced in a study of cytomegalovirus exposure and HLA in healthy donors (dated by TCRdb to 2016 to 2017). Preparation of the library involved the immunoSEQ multiplex PCR assay. For the multiplex PCR, a mixture combining 60 forward primers for TCR Vbeta segments and 13 reverse primers for TCR Jbeta segments was used. As stored in TCRdb, this immuneACCESS dataset retains in-frame rearrangements with V and J assigned. A fraction of the clones does not appear; measured against another copy, unresolved V genes explain less than half of the discrepancy, and the remainder lacks a known reason. The sample table contains under 200,000 clones; only one count was recorded for approximately 82% of them. The top ten constitute 8.5% of the sample. Specimen: PBMCs. These receptors all come from a male donor in good health and CMV-seropositive.

The chain joins TRBV23-1 to TRBJ1-1, with D possibly TRBD1 on 5 matching bases. TRBV23-1 is noted as an ORF with a role that remains uncertain. V gave up 8 bases and J gave up 2 bases, with 15 bases separating them. The CDR3 has 14 residues. CDR3 amino acids: CASPRTLFNTEAFF. The CDR3 region has the DNA TGCGCCAGCCCCCGGACACTTTTTAACACTGAAGCTTTCTTT.

V gene TRBV27 combines with J gene TRBJ2-7, with D tentatively TRBD2 (6 bases). The CDR3 length is 14 residues. Germline V gene data show CDR1 as MNHEY and CDR2 as SMNVEV (reference sequence). Trimming cost V 6 bases and J 2 bases, with 14 bases left between them. The CDR3 nucleotides are TGTGCCAGCAGCCGACGGACTATAACCTACGAGCAGTACTTC. Amino acids: CASSRRTITYEQYF.

The V call is TRBV5-1, the J call TRBJ2-7; the D gene is possibly TRBD2 (7 bases). CDR3 length: 14 amino acids. V was clipped by 6 bases and J by 0 bases, with 13 bases between them. Germline values: CDR1 SGHRS, CDR2 YFSETQ. The CDR3 spells CASTRGDNSYEQYF. For the CDR3, the DNA is TGCGCCAGCACCCGGGGGGACAACTCCTACGAGCAGTACTTC.

The gene calls are TRBV5-8 and TRBJ1-2; no firm D call. Trimming pared 4 bases from V and 4 bases from J, leaving 17 bases between. Per the germline V gene, CDR1 is SGHTS and CDR2 is YDEGEE. The CDR3 runs 15 residues. CDR3 DNA: TGTGCCAGCAGCAATTCCCCCCGGGGAGGCTATGGCTACACCTTC. Residues: CASSNSPRGGYGYTF.